The rows below give T cell receptor beta chains drawn from one sample of a study of CD8 T cells in Susac syndrome. TCRdb recomputed calls from the immunoSEQ multiplex PCR reads with MiXCR, one row per CDR3 protein. The data contain about 290,000 distinct CDR3 sequences, almost 85% of them singletons. Sequences were obtained from CD8+ T cells from PBMCs. The receptors come from a human donor with multiple sclerosis. Both conserved end residues are part of each CDR3.

V gene: TRBV29-1
J gene: TRBJ2-5
CDR3 protein: CSVYPVSWETQYF

V gene: TRBV6-1
J gene: TRBJ2-2
CDR3 protein: CASWTSGYTGELFF

V gene: TRBV27
J gene: TRBJ2-7
CDR3 protein: CASRPTVLATYYEQYF

V gene: TRBV7-3
J gene: TRBJ2-5
CDR3 protein: CASSLVGLSGETQYF

V gene: TRBV3-1
J gene: TRBJ2-2
CDR3 protein: CASSQGPPDFTGELFF

V gene: TRBV24-1
J gene: TRBJ1-2
CDR3 protein: CATSDSTGGYPYGYTF

V gene: TRBV18
J gene: TRBJ2-5
CDR3 protein: CASSPGTSRNPQETQYF

V gene: TRBV5-4
J gene: TRBJ2-5
CDR3 protein: CASSLGEASGRIRGETQYF

V gene: TRBV28
J gene: TRBJ2-5
CDR3 protein: CASSLSSGQETQYF

V gene: TRBV30
J gene: TRBJ2-6
CDR3 protein: CAWSQGAGANVLTF

V gene: TRBV6-5
J gene: TRBJ2-2
CDR3 protein: CATGRDSRTGELFF

V gene: TRBV12-3/TRBV12-4
J gene: TRBJ2-5
CDR3 protein: CASSLFGGCETQYF

V gene: TRBV5-1
J gene: TRBJ2-7
CDR3 protein: CASSLAWGGTSYEQYF

V gene: TRBV25-1
J gene: TRBJ2-3
CDR3 protein: CASSEYIERGTTDTQYF

V gene: TRBV11-2
J gene: TRBJ1-1
CDR3 protein: CASAWTGMNTEAFF

V gene: TRBV6-1
J gene: TRBJ2-7
CDR3 protein: CASSDLTGVSYEQYF

V gene: TRBV4-3
J gene: TRBJ2-7
CDR3 protein: CASSQESASGRYEQYF

V gene: TRBV4-3
J gene: TRBJ2-7
CDR3 protein: CASSQDRTTRNEQYF

V gene: TRBV7-2
J gene: TRBJ2-6
CDR3 protein: CARGAPRANVLTF

V gene: TRBV5-1
J gene: TRBJ2-7
CDR3 protein: CASSFPNREEWVGQAYEQYF

V gene: TRBV4-1
J gene: TRBJ2-3
CDR3 protein: CASKGDRQGADTQYF

V gene: TRBV7-9
J gene: TRBJ1-3
CDR3 protein: CASSFADALNTIYF

V gene: TRBV4-3
J gene: TRBJ2-7
CDR3 protein: CASSQDLPASGREEQYF

V gene: TRBV4-3
J gene: TRBJ2-3
CDR3 protein: CASSRLRLAGHTDTQYF

V gene: TRBV7-9
J gene: TRBJ2-1
CDR3 protein: CASRTTGLAGGPRQFF

V gene: TRBV4-1
J gene: TRBJ2-1
CDR3 protein: CASSHPGWGEQFF

V gene: TRBV28
J gene: TRBJ1-1
CDR3 protein: CASSSQRTHQVEAFF

V gene: TRBV19
J gene: TRBJ2-3
CDR3 protein: CASREGLADTQYF

V gene: TRBV6-5
J gene: TRBJ1-1
CDR3 protein: CASRQLMNTEAFF

V gene: TRBV9
J gene: TRBJ1-4
CDR3 protein: CASSITGGGNEKLFF

V gene: TRBV24-1
J gene: TRBJ2-5
CDR3 protein: CATSLAGTDRGLTETQYF

V gene: TRBV4-1
J gene: TRBJ2-7
CDR3 protein: CASSQSWRGGVYEQYF

V gene: TRBV27
J gene: TRBJ2-3
CDR3 protein: CASSLSSGALFTDTQYF

V gene: TRBV30
J gene: TRBJ2-7
CDR3 protein: CAWTGGTGGANTYEQYF

V gene: TRBV28
J gene: TRBJ2-1
CDR3 protein: CASSLEAGGVNEQFF

V gene: TRBV4-3
J gene: TRBJ2-7
CDR3 protein: CASSQDLREQYF

V gene: TRBV27
J gene: TRBJ1-1
CDR3 protein: CATRDGTEAFF